Detailed here is one T cell receptor beta chain. None of the donors, who were healthy HIV-negative adults, had recently had acute infections or vaccinations. Adult Caucasians living in Nashville, Tennessee made up all of the donors. Splitting the CD4+ cells yielded a CD45RA+ naive subset and a CD45RA-negative memory subset. The data stem from a study of shared clonotypes between healthy human individuals. For each subset, genomic DNA was distributed in equal portions over several immunoSEQ plates. Repertoires were generated with immunoSEQ multiplex PCR, while TCRdb's copy carries only in-frame clones and drops some. Here the sample spans 2,500,000 or so clones, around 92% being singletons. Looked up from germline, CDR1 is MDHEN and CDR2 is SYDVKM. The J segment lost 8 bases and the V segment lost 3 bases, leaving 12 bases of the junction unmatched. This CDR3 has 16 amino acids.

The receptor comes from a man in his late teens or twenties in good health. Some clones in this sample may be carry-over from other donors' samples. The sequenced sample consisted of naive CD4+ T cells from PBMCs. The subset denotes: CD45RA+ positively selected. The chain carries TRBV28 and TRBJ1-4; 7 positions match TRBD1. The DNA for the CDR3 is TGTGCCAGCAGTTTCACAAGGGGGCGAGGGTTCGAAAAACTGTTTTTT. The encoded protein is CASSFTRGRGFEKLFF.